This TCR beta chain was identified during a study of a mutant IDH1 vaccine in newly diagnosed glioma. For the study at large: The treated population exhibited a male proportion of 62.5%, a female proportion of about 38%, and a mean age of about 40 years. Antecedent treatment encompassed radiotherapy, temozolomide, or their combination; the majority received both. General study points: Shifts in the top peripheral T cell clonotypes seemed unrelated to pseudoprogression.

Germline V gene sequence: CDR1 GTSNPN, CDR2 SVGIG (reference sequence). V gave up 0 bases and J gave up 5 bases, with 10 bases separating them. The CDR3 has 13 residues. Profiling relied on immunoSEQ multiplex PCR, and the TCRdb table lists in-frame clones only, not all of them. The sample shows under 65,000 clones, roughly 80% of them seen only once. Described time point: baseline, week 1 (first vaccination visit). Documented treatment: pre-vaccination baseline after standard-of-care therapy. Every donor had a new WHO grade 3 or 4 astrocytoma that was IDH1-mutant, with loss of nuclear ATRX. Regarding this clone: What it recognizes is unknown.

The genes are TRBV30 and TRBJ2-5; either TRBD1 or TRBD2 may fit D (5 bases each). This TCR was sampled from a woman between 40 and 50 years old with glioma. Sample: PBMCs, taken from a glioma patient treated with radiotherapy, temozolomide or both. CDR3 DNA: TGTGCCTGGAGTGTAGCCGGGACCGAGACCCAGTACTTC. This translates into CAWSVAGTETQYF. Filled out from reference TRBV30 and TRBJ2-5, the complete variable domain reads SQTIHQWPATLVQPVGSPLSLECTVEGTSNPNLYWYRQAAGRGLQLLFYSVGIGQISSEVPQNLSASRPQDRQFILSSKKLLLSDSGFYLCAWSVAGTETQYFGPGTRLLVL.